Sequencing of this T cell receptor (beta chain) was carried out in a study of T cell clones after liver transplantation. Overall study: Liver transplant recipients had immunosuppression withdrawal attempted within 2 years. Standard immunosuppression, with no induction, continued until 12-24 months after transplant. Tolerance: complete withdrawal held at least one year, liver enzymes staying within twice normal.

The CDR3 extends over 13 amino acids. CDR1 is MDHEN, CDR2 SYDVKM, per germline. V lost 6 bases and J lost 0, with 6 bases in between. Repertoires were generated with immunoSEQ multiplex PCR, while TCRdb's copy carries only in-frame clones and drops some. The sample has 95,000 to 130,000 clones; approximately 90% are singletons. Notes on the study in general: Graft donor-reactive T cells possibly entered the graft instead of undergoing deletion.

A note on this clone: Its antigen is as yet unknown.

The sample here was CD4+ T cells from blood, taken 12 months after liver transplant. The receptor was derived from a human patient who received a liver transplant. Some T cells may possibly be graft donor cells. The chain couples TRBV28 to TRBJ1-5; no reliable D call. Here the CDR3 reads CASREDSNQPQHF. The CDR3 DNA follows: TGTGCCAGCAGAGAGGATAGCAATCAGCCCCAGCATTTT.